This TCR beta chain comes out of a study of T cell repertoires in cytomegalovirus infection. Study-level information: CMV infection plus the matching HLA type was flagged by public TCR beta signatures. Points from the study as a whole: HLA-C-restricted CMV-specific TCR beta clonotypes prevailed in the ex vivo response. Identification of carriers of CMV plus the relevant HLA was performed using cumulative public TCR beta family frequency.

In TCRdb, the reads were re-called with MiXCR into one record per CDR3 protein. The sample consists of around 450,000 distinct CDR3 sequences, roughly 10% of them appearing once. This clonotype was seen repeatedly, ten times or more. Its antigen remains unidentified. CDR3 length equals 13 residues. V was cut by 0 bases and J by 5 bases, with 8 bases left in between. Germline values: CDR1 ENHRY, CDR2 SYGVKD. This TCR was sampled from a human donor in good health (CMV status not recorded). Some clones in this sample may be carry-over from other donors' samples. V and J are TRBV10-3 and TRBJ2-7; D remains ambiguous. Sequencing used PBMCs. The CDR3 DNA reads TGTGCCATCAGTGAGTCCGTAGACGACGAGCAGTACTTC. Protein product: CAISESVDDEQYF.